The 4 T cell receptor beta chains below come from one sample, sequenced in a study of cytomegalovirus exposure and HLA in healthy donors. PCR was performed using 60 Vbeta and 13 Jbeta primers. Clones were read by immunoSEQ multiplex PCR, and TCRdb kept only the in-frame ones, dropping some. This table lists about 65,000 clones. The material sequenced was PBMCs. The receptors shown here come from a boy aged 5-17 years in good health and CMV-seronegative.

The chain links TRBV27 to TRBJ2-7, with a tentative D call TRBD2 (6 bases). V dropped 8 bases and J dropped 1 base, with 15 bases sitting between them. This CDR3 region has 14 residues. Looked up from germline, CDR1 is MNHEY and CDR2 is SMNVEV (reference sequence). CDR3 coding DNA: TGTGCCAGCTCTAAGTGGGGGAGGTCCTACGAGCAGTACTTC. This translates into CASSKWGRSYEQYF.

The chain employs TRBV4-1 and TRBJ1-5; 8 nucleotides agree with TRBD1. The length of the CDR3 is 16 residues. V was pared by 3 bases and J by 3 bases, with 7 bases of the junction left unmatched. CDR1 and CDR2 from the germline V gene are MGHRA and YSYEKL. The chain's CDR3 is CASSHAGQGNNQPQHF. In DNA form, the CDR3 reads TGCGCCAGCAGCCACGCTGGACAGGGCAACAATCAGCCCCAGCATTTT.

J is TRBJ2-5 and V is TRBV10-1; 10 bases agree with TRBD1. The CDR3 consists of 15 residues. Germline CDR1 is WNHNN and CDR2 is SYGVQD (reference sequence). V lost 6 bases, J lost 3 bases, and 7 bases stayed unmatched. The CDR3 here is CASSLGTGVEETQYF. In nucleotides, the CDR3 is TGCGCCAGCAGCCTTGGGACAGGGGTAGAAGAGACCCAGTACTTC.

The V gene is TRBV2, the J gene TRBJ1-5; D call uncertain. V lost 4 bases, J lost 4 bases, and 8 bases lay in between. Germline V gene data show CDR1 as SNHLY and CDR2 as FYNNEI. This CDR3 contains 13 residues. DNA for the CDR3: TGTGCCAGCAGTGGACGGACTAATCAGCCCCAGCATTTT. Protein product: CASSGRTNQPQHF.